These 22 T cell receptor beta chains originate from one sample sequenced in a study of blood T cell repertoires in COVID-19 (TCRdb year 2020). The receptor library was made with the immunoSEQ multiplex PCR assay. What TCRdb holds here is the immuneACCESS table cut down to in-frame rearrangements. Part of the clones is not present; checked against another copy, under half of the missing clones reflect an unresolved V gene, and the others are unexplained. This sample is represented by hundreds of thousands of clones; approximately 91% of them were singletons. Of the sample, approximately 1.3% falls within the top ten clones. Material for sequencing was PBMCs or T cells enriched from blood (not recorded which). The receptors here all came from a young woman who had been exposed to COVID-19.

The chain links TRBV28 to TRBJ2-6, with TRBD2 identical over 9 bases. The CDR3 has 17 residues. CDR1 is MDHEN and CDR2 is SYDVKM in the germline V gene. Trimming took 8 bases from V and 0 from J; bases not matched to a gene: 8. CDR3 region: CASHAGGTVSGANVLTF. In nucleotides, the CDR3 is TGTGCCAGCCACGCGGGGGGGACTGTCTCTGGGGCCAACGTCCTGACTTTC.

The chain has TRBV28 and TRBJ1-2; tentative D call: TRBD1 (5 bases). Deletions cut 2 bases from V and 4 bases from J, with 14 bases between. Germline CDR1 is MDHEN and CDR2 is SYDVKM. This CDR3 comprises 15 residues. The DNA of the CDR3 is TGTGCCAGCAGTTTAGCGACGACAGCCTTCTATGGCTACACCTTC. This encodes CASSLATTAFYGYTF.

The gene calls are TRBV7-3 and TRBJ2-1; TRBD1 aligns across 8 bases. V lost 5 bases and J lost 3; bases outside the gene matches: 3. Germline CDR1 is SGHTA and CDR2 is FQGTGA. The CDR3 is made up of 14 amino acids. CDR3 loop: CASSAGTGYNEQFF. CDR3 nucleotide sequence: TGTGCCAGCAGCGCCGGGACAGGCTACAATGAGCAGTTCTTC. Full variable domain (missing parts from reference TRBV7-3 and TRBJ2-1): GAGVSQTPSNKVTEKGKYVELRCDPISGHTALYWYRQSLGQGPEFLIYFQGTGAADDSGLPNDRFFAVRPEGSVSTLKIQRTERGDSAVYLCASSAGTGYNEQFFGPGTRLTVL.

The rearrangement uses TRBV4-2 and TRBJ1-2; the match to TRBD1 covers 9 bases. This CDR3 region has 15 residues. The V gene's germline CDR1 is LGHNA and CDR2 YNFKEQ. J lost 8 bases, V lost 6 bases, and 13 bases had no gene match. CDR3 in amino acids: CASSPGTGTIRGYTF. The CDR3 coding sequence is TGTGCCAGCAGTCCCGGGACAGGGACGATTCGGGGCTACACCTTC.

The genes are TRBV29-1 and TRBJ2-7, with 10 nucleotides matching TRBD2. The CDR3 covers 17 residues. CDR1 SQVTM and CDR2 ANQGSEA come from the germline V gene. J lost 0 bases, V lost 4 bases, and 12 bases had no gene match. As DNA, the CDR3 is TGCAGCGTTGGCAGGGGGCTAGCGGGGGATAGCTCCTACGAGCAGTACTTC. Its translation: CSVGRGLAGDSSYEQYF.

With regard to this clone: The sample holds other DNA sequences that translate to the same CDR3. CDR3 loop: CASTPTSGSTDTQYF. The CDR3 region has the DNA TGTGCCAGCACCCCGACTAGCGGGAGCACAGATACGCAGTATTTT. The J gene is TRBJ2-3, the V gene TRBV28; 10 nucleotides line up with TRBD2. Germline V CDR1 and CDR2: MDHEN, SYDVKM. J was trimmed by 0 bases and V by 7 bases; bases with no gene match: 4. The CDR3 extends over 15 amino acids.

This chain links TRBV27 with TRBJ2-1, with TRBD1 matching over 9 bases. This CDR3 comprises 14 residues. Per germline, CDR1 MNHEY and CDR2 SMNVEV (reference sequence). The ends lost 5 bases at V and 4 bases at J; junction bases unmatched: 3. CDR3 residues: CASSPGTGYNEQFF. The CDR3 DNA reads as TGTGCCAGCAGTCCCGGGACAGGGTACAATGAGCAGTTCTTC.

This chain joins TRBV7-3 and TRBJ2-3; tentative D call: TRBD2 (5 bases). CDR3 length: 16 residues. In germline, CDR1 is SGHTA, CDR2 FQGTGA. V was clipped by 5 bases and J by 0 bases, with 15 bases between them. CDR3 sequence reads: CASSPPGFPSTDTQYF. DNA for the CDR3: TGTGCCAGCAGCCCACCGGGGTTTCCTAGCACAGATACGCAGTATTTT.

V and J are TRBV27 and TRBJ1-2; D might be TRBD1 (6 bases). V was cut by 5 bases and J by 5 bases, with 21 bases left in between. Germline lookup yields CDR1 MNHEY and CDR2 SMNVEV (reference sequence). This CDR3 contains 16 residues. CDR3 DNA: TGTGCCAGCAGTCACCACTACAGGGAAGGAATATATGGCTACACCTTC. Amino acid sequence: CASSHHYREGIYGYTF.

This chain links TRBV28 with TRBJ2-5; 9 positions match TRBD1. This CDR3 region has 13 residues. The V and J ends lost 5 bases and 4 bases, in that order; junction bases with no gene match: 2. Germline V gene lookup returns CDR1 MDHEN and CDR2 SYDVKM. The CDR3 DNA reads TGTGCCAGCAGTAACAGGGGGCGAGAGACCCAGTACTTC. It codes for CASSNRGRETQYF.

The CDR3: CASSIEGSAPYEQYF. CDR3 DNA sequence: TGTGCCAGTAGTATAGAGGGCAGTGCCCCGTACGAGCAGTACTTC. The rearrangement links TRBV19 to TRBJ2-7; D not resolved. Germline V lookup: CDR1 LNHDA, CDR2 SQIVND (reference sequence). This CDR3 region has 15 residues. The V gene lost 0 bases and the J gene lost 4 bases, with 13 bases spanning the gap.

The chain has TRBV15 and TRBJ2-7; D unclear. CDR3 length equals 13 residues. Germline V gene sequence: CDR1 LNHNV, CDR2 YYDKDF (reference sequence). Trimming took off 5 bases at V and 0 bases at J, with 8 bases between the two ends. The CDR3 sequence is CATSYGASYEQYF. CDR3 DNA: TGTGCCACCAGCTACGGTGCCTCCTACGAGCAGTACTTC.

This clone was detected ten times or more. J is TRBJ1-1 and V is TRBV27; no definite D call. V shed 3 bases and J shed 3 bases, with 17 bases lying between them. Germline V CDR1 and CDR2: MNHEY, SMNVEV (reference sequence). This CDR3 is built from 16 residues. DNA of the CDR3: TGTGCCAGCAGTTTGAGGATGCTGGGTGTTCACACTGAAGCTTTCTTT. The encoded protein is CASSLRMLGVHTEAFF.

A single count supports this clone. The chain uses TRBV18 and TRBJ1-1; the D gene is possibly TRBD1 (5 bases). Trimming shortened V by 2 bases and J by 0 bases, and 13 bases separated the two germline ends. Germline V gene sequence: CDR1 KGHSH, CDR2 LQKENI. The CDR3 has 16 amino acids. The CDR3 coding sequence is TGTGCCAGCTCACCAGTTGGGGGGAGCGTGAACACTGAAGCTTTCTTT. Its protein is CASSPVGGSVNTEAFF.

This chain links TRBV14 with TRBJ1-3; the D gene is possibly TRBD1 (6 bases). The CDR3 extends over 16 amino acids. Germline CDR1 and CDR2: SGHDN and FVKESK. V was pared by 0 bases and J by 1 base, with 10 bases between. The CDR3 DNA reads TGTGCCAGCAGCCAAGATATCGGGACATCTGGAAACACCATATATTTT. Translating it yields CASSQDIGTSGNTIYF.

This clone showed up just once. This rearrangement joins TRBV7-8 to TRBJ2-1; 10 bases agree with TRBD2. CDR1 and CDR2 from the germline V gene are SGHVS and FQNEAQ. This CDR3 has 16 residues. V was clipped by 6 bases and J by 3 bases; unmatched bases: 8. CDR3 bases: TGTGCCAGCAGGGGTGGGGTAGCGGGAGGCTACAATGAGCAGTTCTTC. This sequence encodes CASRGGVAGGYNEQFF. The full variable domain, rest sourced from reference TRBV7-8 and TRBJ2-1, is GAGVSQSPRYKVAKRGQDVALRCDPISGHVSLFWYQQALGQGPEFLTYFQNEAQLDKSGLPSDRFFAERPEGSVSTLKIQRTQQEDSAVYLCASRGGVAGGYNEQFFGPGTRLTVL.

This sequence joins TRBV4-1 and TRBJ2-5; 9 bases agree with TRBD2. There are 15 residues in the CDR3. V trimming: 2 bases; J trimming: 3 bases; junction bases outside the gene matches: 4. Germline lookup yields CDR1 MGHRA and CDR2 YSYEKL. Here the CDR3 reads CASSQLASGKETQYF. The CDR3 region has the DNA TGCGCCAGCAGCCAACTTGCTAGCGGGAAAGAGACCCAGTACTTC.

In regard to this clone: The sample contains more than one DNA sequence encoding this CDR3. The genes are TRBV12-3 or TRBV12-4 and TRBJ2-7; D might be TRBD1 (5 bases). CDR3 length: 12 residues. V was shortened by 6 bases and J by 3 bases, with 9 bases between the two germline ends. CDR3 sequence (DNA): TGTGCCAGCAGCTCTGACAGCTACGAGCAGTACTTC. Its translation: CASSSDSYEQYF.

The CDR3 coding sequence is TGTGCCAGTAGTATCGACAGGGGGTGGCTTCCCCAGCATTTT. It translates to CASSIDRGWLPQHF. The chain employs TRBV19 and TRBJ1-5, with 9 positions matching TRBD1. The CDR3 has 14 amino acids. Germline lookup yields CDR1 LNHDA and CDR2 SQIVND (reference sequence). V shed 3 bases and J 10 bases; nucleotides not matched to a gene: 7.

The gene calls are TRBV18 and TRBJ2-3, with 7 bases matching TRBD2. Germline V CDR1 and CDR2: KGHSH, LQKENI. V gave up 1 base and J gave up 2 bases; unmatched junction bases: 3. CDR3 size: 15 residues. CDR3 in amino acids: CASSPQAGNTDTQYF. The CDR3 DNA reads as TGTGCCAGCTCACCACAAGCGGGGAACACAGATACGCAGTATTTT.

The chain carries TRBV6-5 and TRBJ2-1; TRBD2 agrees at 9 bases. The CDR3 sequence is 15 residues long. The V and J ends lost 2 bases and 4 bases, in that order; junction bases with no gene match: 3. Germline-derived CDR1 and CDR2 are MNHEY and SVGAGI. The CDR3 nucleotides are TGTGCCAGCAGTTACGGGCTAGCGGGGTACAATGAGCAGTTCTTC. This encodes CASSYGLAGYNEQFF.

This clone was recorded a few times. The V and J genes are TRBV7-2 and TRBJ2-3, with a tentative D call TRBD2 (7 bases). Germline V lookup: CDR1 SGHTA, CDR2 FQGNSA. The CDR3 contains 16 residues. V lost 5 bases, J lost 2 bases, and 17 bases lay in between. CDR3: CASSPVGGGPTDTQYF. CDR3 bases: TGTGCCAGCAGCCCCGTAGGGGGGGGGCCCACAGATACGCAGTATTTT.